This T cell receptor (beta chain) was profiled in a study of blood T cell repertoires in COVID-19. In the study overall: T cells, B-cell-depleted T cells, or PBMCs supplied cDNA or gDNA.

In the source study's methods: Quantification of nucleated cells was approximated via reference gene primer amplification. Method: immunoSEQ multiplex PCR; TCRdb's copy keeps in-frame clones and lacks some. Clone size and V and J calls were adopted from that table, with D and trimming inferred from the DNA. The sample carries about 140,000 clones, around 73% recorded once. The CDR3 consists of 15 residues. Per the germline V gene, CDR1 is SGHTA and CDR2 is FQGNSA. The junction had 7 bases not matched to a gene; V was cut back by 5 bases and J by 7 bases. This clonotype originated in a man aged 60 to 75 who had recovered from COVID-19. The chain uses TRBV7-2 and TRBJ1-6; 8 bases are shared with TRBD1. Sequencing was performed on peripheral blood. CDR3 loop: CASSTQGAWNSPLHF. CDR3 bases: TGTGCCAGCAGCACCCAGGGGGCTTGGAATTCACCCCTCCACTTT.